The 16 T cell receptor beta chains reported below all come from one sample, sequenced in a study of CD8 T cells in ankylosing spondylitis. Which antigens these TCRs recognize remains unknown. The study, taken as a whole, reports: Typical of ankylosing spondylitis blood, it appeared, was a TCR beta motif of seven to nine highly homologous variants.

TCRdb reprocessed the 5' RACE reads with MiXCR, giving one entry per CDR3 protein. The sample records roughly 440,000 distinct CDR3 sequences, 15% to 20% being singletons. Sequencing was done on a sample of blood, either unsorted or a sorted T cell fraction (not recorded which). The receptors were sampled from a male donor with ankylosing spondylitis.

This clonotype was found many times. The chain is built from TRBV9 and TRBJ2-1; D remains unclear. CDR1 SGDLS and CDR2 YYNGEE come from the germline V gene. Trimming took 0 bases from V and 6 from J, leaving 10 bases between them. CDR3 length equals 14 residues. The CDR3 nucleotides read TGTGCCAGCAGCGTAGAGGGCAGAACCAATGAGCAGTTCTTC. This codes for CASSVEGRTNEQFF.

This clonotype has more than one count but fewer than ten. The chain has TRBV7-2 and TRBJ1-5; D is possibly TRBD1 (5 bases). Germline CDR1 is SGHTA and CDR2 is FQGNSA. Trimming took 3 bases from V and 8 from J, leaving 11 bases between them. The CDR3 has 13 amino acids. CDR3 DNA sequence: TGTGCCAGCAGCTTGGGGGGAGATAAGCCCCAGCATTTT. Protein product: CASSLGGDKPQHF.

This clonotype has a count of ten or more. V usage is TRBV7-9 and J usage is TRBJ1-1; 7 bases are a match to TRBD1. CDR3 length: 15 residues. V lost 5 bases to trimming and J lost 0 bases; unmatched junction nucleotides: 6. Germline CDR1 and CDR2: SEHNR and FQNEAQ (reference sequence). CDR3 protein: CASSPRTGLNTEAFF. CDR3 bases: TGTGCCAGCAGCCCCAGGACAGGTTTGAACACTGAAGCTTTCTTT.

This clonotype occurred a few times. This chain links TRBV6-2 or TRBV6-3 with TRBJ2-7, with 9 positions matching TRBD1. Germline values: CDR1 MNHEY, CDR2 SVGEGT. The CDR3 totals 12 residues. After removal of 4 bases from V and 9 bases from J, the junction contained 4 bases not matched to a gene. The CDR3 coding sequence is TGTGCCAGCAGTTTGGGACAGGGAGTGCAGTACTTC. It codes for CASSLGQGVQYF.

This rearrangement joins TRBV11-3 to TRBJ1-4; possibly TRBD1 for D (5 bases). V lost 5 bases and J lost 8, with 9 bases in between. The CDR3 covers 12 residues. Looked up from germline, CDR1 is SGHNT and CDR2 is YENEEA. For the CDR3, the DNA is TGTGCCAGCAGCGAGGGGAGGGAAAAACTGTTTTTT. Residues: CASSEGREKLFF.

The table lists this clonotype with many counts. The gene calls are TRBV20-1 and TRBJ2-3, with a tentative D call TRBD2 (5 bases). V was cut by 0 bases and J by 0 bases, with 13 bases left in between. CDR1 and CDR2 from the germline V gene are DFQATT and SNEGSKA (reference sequence). The CDR3 runs to 16 residues. CDR3 region: CSARDRGLASTDTQYF. As DNA, the CDR3 is TGCAGTGCTAGAGATCGGGGTCTCGCTAGCACAGATACGCAGTATTTT.

CDR3 loop: CAISSGGNTGELFF. CDR3 coding DNA: TGTGCCATCAGTAGCGGGGGGAACACCGGGGAGCTGTTTTTT. The rearrangement uses TRBV10-3 and TRBJ2-2, with TRBD2 matching over 8 bases. J lost 1 base, V lost 5 bases, and 0 bases had no gene match. The CDR3 spans 14 residues. From germline, CDR1 is ENHRY and CDR2 SYGVKD.

The chain combines TRBV7-8 with TRBJ1-4; no clear D gene. Trimming left V 1 base short and J 8 bases short, with 8 bases between. CDR3 length equals 13 residues. Germline V gene data show CDR1 as SGHVS and CDR2 as FQNEAQ. This CDR3 reads CASSLVRSEKLFF. CDR3 sequence (DNA): TGTGCCAGCAGCTTAGTCCGATCGGAAAAACTGTTTTTT.

This clonotype was observed at least ten times. The chain has TRBV29-1 and TRBJ1-5, with TRBD1 matching 11 bases. In germline, CDR1 is SQVTM, CDR2 ANQGSEA. This CDR3 region has 13 residues. Losses at the gene ends were 4 bases for V and 7 bases for J; bases not matched to a gene: 3. As DNA, the CDR3 is TGCAGCGTTGCGGACAGGGGGCTGCAGCCCCAGCATTTT. Translating it yields CSVADRGLQPQHF.

This clonotype has more than one count but fewer than ten. This rearrangement joins TRBV7-9 to TRBJ2-5; 8 bases match TRBD1. V gave up 5 bases and J gave up 1 base; unmatched junction bases: 6. The CDR3 is 15 residues long. Germline loops: CDR1 SEHNR, CDR2 FQNEAQ (reference sequence). CDR3 DNA sequence: TGTGCCAGCAGCCTCAGGACAGGGTCCCAAGAGACCCAGTACTTC. Translation gives CASSLRTGSQETQYF.

In this sample, this clonotype turned up many times. This chain uses TRBV5-1 with TRBJ2-2, with 11 positions matching TRBD2. This CDR3 is built from 16 residues. Looked up from germline, CDR1 is SGHRS and CDR2 is YFSETQ. The V and J ends lost 4 bases and 1 base, in that order; junction bases with no gene match: 3. The CDR3 DNA reads as TGCGCCAGCAGCAAGACTAGCGGGAAGAACACCGGGGAGCTGTTTTTT. This encodes CASSKTSGKNTGELFF.

This chain links TRBV12-3 or TRBV12-4 with TRBJ1-1, with D maybe TRBD1 (6 bases). The V end lost 1 base, the J end lost 11 bases, and 8 bases lay between the germline ends. The CDR3 spans 11 residues. CDR3 loop: CASSLEGDAFF. Here the CDR3 DNA reads TGTGCCAGCAGTTTAGAGGGGGACGCTTTCTTT.

This clonotype was counted only a few times. V is TRBV5-1 and J is TRBJ1-1, with a tentative D call TRBD1 (6 bases). The V end was cut by 4 bases, the J end by 1 base, with 17 bases between. From germline, CDR1 is SGHRS and CDR2 YFSETQ. This CDR3 contains 16 residues. This CDR3 reads CASSPFGRDTNTEAFF. As DNA, the CDR3 is TGCGCCAGCAGCCCCTTTGGACGGGACACGAACACTGAAGCTTTCTTT.

There are many counts of this clonotype. The CDR3 nucleotides are TGTGCCAGCAGCTTGGGACAGGGGTTTTGGCAGCCCCAGCATTTT. Protein product: CASSLGQGFWQPQHF. The J gene is TRBJ1-5, the V gene TRBV7-9; TRBD1 matches at 10 bases. CDR1 and CDR2 from the germline V gene are SEHNR and FQNEAQ (reference sequence). The CDR3 covers 15 residues. J was trimmed by 7 bases and V by 3 bases; bases with no gene match: 6. The full variable domain, its missing parts supplied by reference TRBV7-9 and TRBJ1-5, is DTGVSQNPRHKITKRGQNVTFRCDPISEHNRLYWYRQTLGQGPEFLTYFQNEAQLEKSRLLSDRFSAERPKGSFSTLEIQRTEQGDSAMYLCASSLGQGFWQPQHFGDGTRLSIL.

This clonotype occurred a few times. V gene TRBV6-2 or TRBV6-3 combines with J gene TRBJ2-5; 9 nucleotides line up with TRBD1. V shed 0 bases and J 5 bases; nucleotides not matched to a gene: 7. The CDR3 is 16 residues long. Per germline, CDR1 MNHEY and CDR2 SVGEGT. The CDR3: CASSYSTTGGWETQYF. For the CDR3, the DNA is TGTGCCAGCAGTTACTCGACCACAGGGGGCTGGGAGACCCAGTACTTC.

The rearrangement uses TRBV12-3 or TRBV12-4 and TRBJ1-5, with a weak D call TRBD1 (5 bases). Trimming cost V 8 bases and J 5 bases, with 10 bases left between them. The CDR3 is 12 residues long. The CDR3 here is CASGTGHQPQHF. The CDR3 nucleotides are TGTGCCAGCGGAACAGGTCATCAGCCCCAGCATTTT.